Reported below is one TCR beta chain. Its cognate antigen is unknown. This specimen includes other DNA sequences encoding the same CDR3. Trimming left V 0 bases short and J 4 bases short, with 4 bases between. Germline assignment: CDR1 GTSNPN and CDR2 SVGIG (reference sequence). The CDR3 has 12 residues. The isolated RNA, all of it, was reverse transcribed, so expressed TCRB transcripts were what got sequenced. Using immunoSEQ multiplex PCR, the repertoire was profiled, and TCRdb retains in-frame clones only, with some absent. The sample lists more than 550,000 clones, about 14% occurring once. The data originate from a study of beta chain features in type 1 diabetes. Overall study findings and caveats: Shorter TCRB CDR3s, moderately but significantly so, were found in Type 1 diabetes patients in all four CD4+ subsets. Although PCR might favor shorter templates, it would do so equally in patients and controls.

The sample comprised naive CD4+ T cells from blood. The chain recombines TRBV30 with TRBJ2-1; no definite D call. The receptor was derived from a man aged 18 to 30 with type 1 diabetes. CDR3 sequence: CAWSVRYNEQFF. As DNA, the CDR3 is TGTGCCTGGAGTGTTCGATACAATGAGCAGTTCTTC.